A single sample gave rise to the 19 T cell receptor beta chains below, sequenced in a study of cytomegalovirus exposure and HLA in healthy donors (dated by TCRdb to 2016 to 2017). Libraries were made using the immunoSEQ multiplex PCR assay. The multiplex PCR relied on a mix of 60 forward primers for TCR Vbeta segments and 13 reverse primers for TCR Jbeta segments. The immuneACCESS repertoire file appears here via TCRdb, limited to in-frame rearrangements. These files lack a portion of the clones; in checked studies, under half of the deficit traces to unresolved V genes, and the cause of the others is not known. The sample table holds 100,000 to 120,000 clones, of which 83% were seen once. The ten biggest clones cover about 5.9% of the sample. Sample: PBMCs. The receptors stem from a man aged 18 to 29 in good health and CMV-seronegative.

The chain recombines TRBV5-1 with TRBJ2-1, with 10 bases that match TRBD2. Germline lookup yields CDR1 SGHRS and CDR2 YFSETQ. The CDR3 contains 16 residues. Unmatched junction bases numbered 4, after V lost 0 bases and J lost 4 bases. Written as DNA, the CDR3 is TGCGCCAGCAGCTTGGGACTAGCGGGCGAATACAATGAGCAGTTCTTC. Amino acids: CASSLGLAGEYNEQFF.

This clone appeared once. The chain employs TRBV5-1 and TRBJ1-3, with TRBD1 matching 7 bases. From germline, CDR1 is SGHRS and CDR2 YFSETQ. Trimming at V came to 1 base and at J to 14 bases, leaving 9 bases not matched to a gene. This CDR3 region has 13 residues. CDR3 DNA sequence: TGCGCCAGCAGCTTGCAGTTAGGGGGCCAATTATATTTT. It encodes CASSLQLGGQLYF.

This clone was found once. This chain connects TRBV7-3 to TRBJ1-1; 9 bases are shared with TRBD1. The ends lost 5 bases at V and 6 bases at J; junction bases unmatched: 7. This CDR3 spans 14 amino acids. CDR1 is SGHTA, CDR2 FQGTGA, per germline. CDR3 DNA sequence: TGTGCCAGCAGCCGGGACAGGGCGTCGCCTGAAGCTTTCTTT. Translated, it gives CASSRDRASPEAFF.

V and J are TRBV27 and TRBJ2-7, with 9 bases lining up with TRBD1. This CDR3 contains 16 residues. V was clipped by 2 bases and J by 2 bases; unmatched bases: 7. The germline V gene encodes CDR1 MNHEY and CDR2 SMNVEV (reference sequence). CDR3 sequence reads: CASSLDRDRVAYEQYF. CDR3 sequence (DNA): TGTGCCAGCAGTTTAGACCGGGACAGGGTTGCCTACGAGCAGTACTTC.

This clone showed up just once. The chain carries TRBV9 and TRBJ2-6; the D is unclear. The CDR3 runs 15 residues. Germline V gene lookup returns CDR1 SGDLS and CDR2 YYNGEE. The germline V and J ends were trimmed by 0 bases and 0 bases, with 4 bases remaining between them. CDR3 amino acids: CASSVVSSGANVLTF. CDR3 sequence (DNA): TGTGCCAGCAGCGTAGTCAGCTCTGGGGCCAACGTCCTGACTTTC.

The gene calls are TRBV2 and TRBJ2-7, with D perhaps matching TRBD2 (6 bases). The V and J ends lost 6 bases and 3 bases respectively, with 9 bases between them. In germline, CDR1 is SNHLY, CDR2 FYNNEI. CDR3 length: 12 amino acids. The CDR3 bases are TGTGCCAGCAGCGGGGGAGGCTACGAGCAGTACTTC. Translation gives CASSGGGYEQYF.

The chain recombines TRBV19 with TRBJ2-7; no reliable D call. CDR3 length: 15 residues. With 5 bases removed from V and 2 bases from J, the gap between germline ends came to 16 bases. Germline CDR1 is LNHDA and CDR2 is SQIVND (reference sequence). The CDR3, as DNA: TGTGCCAGTAGTCCGTCTTCGAGCCTACCCTACGAGCAGTACTTC. It translates to CASSPSSSLPYEQYF.

The chain uses TRBV30 and TRBJ1-1; D gene unclear. The CDR3 is 14 amino acids. From germline, CDR1 is GTSNPN and CDR2 SVGIG (reference sequence). V lost 0 bases to trimming and J lost 0 bases, with 8 bases between them. CDR3 nucleotides: TGTGCCTGGAGTGTGGGCCCAGTGAACACTGAAGCTTTCTTT. Translating it yields CAWSVGPVNTEAFF.

The V gene is TRBV19, the J gene TRBJ1-5; D gene ambiguous. The V end was cut by 2 bases, the J end by 1 base, with 24 bases between. The CDR3 is 20 amino acids. Germline assignment: CDR1 LNHDA and CDR2 SQIVND (reference sequence). CDR3 bases: TGTGCCAGTAGTATAATACCCCGGGGAATCTTTGACATGAGCAATCAGCCCCAGCATTTT. This sequence encodes CASSIIPRGIFDMSNQPQHF.

The chain combines TRBV19 with TRBJ1-1; a possible D gene is TRBD1 (5 bases). V lost 3 bases, J lost 4 bases, and 12 bases lay in between. The length of the CDR3 is 14 residues. Germline assignment: CDR1 LNHDA and CDR2 SQIVND (reference sequence). The CDR3 DNA reads as TGTGCCAGTAGTATCTACCAGGGTGGCACTGAAGCTTTCTTT. It yields the protein CASSIYQGGTEAFF. Full variable domain (outside the CDR3, taken from reference TRBV19 and TRBJ1-1): DGGITQSPKYLFRKEGQNVTLSCEQNLNHDAMYWYRQDPGQGLRLIYYSQIVNDFQKGDIAEGYSVSREKKESFPLTVTSAQKNPTAFYLCASSIYQGGTEAFFGQGTRLTVV.

This clone was observed a few times. The chain recombines TRBV6-4 with TRBJ2-1, with TRBD1 as a possible D gene (5 bases). Per germline, CDR1 MRHNA and CDR2 SNTAGT. This CDR3 comprises 15 residues. The V gene lost 10 bases and the J gene lost 6 bases, with 22 bases spanning the gap. CDR3 protein: CATSKGVSQGNEQFF. CDR3 in DNA: TGTGCCACGTCGAAAGGGGTGAGCCAAGGCAATGAGCAGTTCTTC.

The V gene is TRBV11-2, the J gene TRBJ2-7; the D is unclear. Germline V gene data show CDR1 as SGHAT and CDR2 as FQNNGV. CDR3 length equals 12 residues. V lost 1 base and J lost 4, with 5 bases in between. CDR3 residues: CASSLALYEQYF. The CDR3 DNA reads as TGTGCCAGCAGCTTAGCCCTATACGAGCAGTACTTC.

This clone has more than one count but fewer than ten. The genes are TRBV7-9 and TRBJ1-1, with D possibly TRBD1 on 6 matching bases. Trimming took off 5 bases at V and 1 base at J, with 8 bases between the two ends. The germline CDR1 and CDR2 sequences are SEHNR and FQNEAQ (reference sequence). This CDR3 spans 13 amino acids. The CDR3 protein is CASSLDRNTEAFF. CDR3 nucleotide sequence: TGTGCCAGCAGCCTGGACAGGAACACTGAAGCTTTCTTT.

The rearrangement joins TRBV9 to TRBJ1-1; D perhaps matches TRBD1 (5 bases). V was cut by 3 bases and J by 5 bases, with 17 bases left in between. This CDR3 is 15 amino acids long. Germline CDR1 SGDLS, CDR2 YYNGEE. The DNA of the CDR3 is TGTGCCAGCAGCGGGGTGGGGGGAGGAAGGACTGAAGCTTTCTTT. This translates into CASSGVGGGRTEAFF.

The gene calls are TRBV5-6 and TRBJ2-7; 7 bases agree with TRBD2. The V gene end was trimmed by 3 bases and the J gene end by 2 bases; junction bases not matched to a gene: 11. There are 16 residues in the CDR3. Germline V gene sequence: CDR1 SGHDT, CDR2 YYEEEE. The CDR3 coding sequence is TGTGCCAGCAGCTCGTCGGTGGAGCGGGAAACCTACGAGCAGTACTTC. It encodes CASSSSVERETYEQYF.

This sequence joins TRBV7-5 and TRBJ2-5; the listed D gene, TRBD2, was not tested against the DNA. TRBV7-5 is a listed pseudogene. The CDR3 contains 15 residues. The DNA for the CDR3 is TGTGCCAGACTAGACAAGGGGGGGGGCTTTGAGACCCAGTACTTC. It encodes CARLDKGGGFETQYF.

Here the CDR3 reads CASSTPTGSKSGYTF. The CDR3 DNA reads TGTGCCAGCAGCACCCCGACAGGGTCTAAATCGGGCTACACCTTC. This chain uses TRBV11-2 with TRBJ1-2; 7 nucleotides align to TRBD1. This CDR3 is 15 amino acids long. V trimming: 5 bases; J trimming: 8 bases; junction bases outside the gene matches: 14. Germline assignment: CDR1 SGHAT and CDR2 FQNNGV. Combining the CDR3 with reference TRBV11-2 and TRBJ1-2 gives the whole variable domain EAGVAQSPRYKIIEKRQSVAFWCNPISGHATLYWYQQILGQGPKLLIQFQNNGVVDDSQLPKDRFSAERLKGVDSTLKIQPAKLEDSAVYLCASSTPTGSKSGYTFGSGTRLTVV.

This rearrangement joins TRBV30 to TRBJ2-1, with 7 bases matching TRBD1. CDR3 length equals 15 residues. CDR1 is GTSNPN, CDR2 SVGIG, per germline (reference sequence). V shed 8 bases, J shed 0 bases, and the junction held 10 bases outside the gene matches. CDR3 sequence (DNA): TGTGCCGGGTACAGGGGCCCGAGCTCCTACAATGAGCAGTTCTTC. Translating gives CAGYRGPSSYNEQFF.

The V call is TRBV7-3, the J call TRBJ1-1, with TRBD1 as a possible D gene (6 bases). This CDR3 has 15 residues. The germline gives CDR1 SGHTA, CDR2 FQGTGA. Trimming took 5 bases from V and 1 from J, leaving 14 bases between them. The CDR3 DNA follows: TGTGCCAGCAGCCGCCTTAGGGGGAAGAACACTGAAGCTTTCTTT. It yields the protein CASSRLRGKNTEAFF.